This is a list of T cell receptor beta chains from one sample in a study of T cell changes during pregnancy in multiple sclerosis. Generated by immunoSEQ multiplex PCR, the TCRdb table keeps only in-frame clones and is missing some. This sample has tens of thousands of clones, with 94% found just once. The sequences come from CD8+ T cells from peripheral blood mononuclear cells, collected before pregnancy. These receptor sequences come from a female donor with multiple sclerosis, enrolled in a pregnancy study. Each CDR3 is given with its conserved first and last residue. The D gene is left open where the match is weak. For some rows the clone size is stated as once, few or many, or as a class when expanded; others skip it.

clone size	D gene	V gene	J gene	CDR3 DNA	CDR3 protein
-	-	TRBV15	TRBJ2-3	TGTGCCACCAGCAGAGACGGTGCAGATACGCAGTATTTT	CATSRDGADTQYF
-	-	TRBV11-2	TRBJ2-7	TGTGCCAGCAGCTTAAGGGCGCTGACTAGAGCTATGTCCTACGAGCAGTACTTC	CASSLRALTRAMSYEQYF
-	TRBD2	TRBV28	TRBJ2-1	TGTGCCAGCAGTTCCCAACGGACTAGGGGTGAGCAGTTCTTC	CASSSQRTRGEQFF
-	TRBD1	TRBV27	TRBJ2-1	TGTGCCAGCAGTCAGAGAGTCCGGGACAGTGAGCAGTTCTTC	CASSQRVRDSEQFF
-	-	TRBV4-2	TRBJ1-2	TGTGCCAGCAGCCAAGATCTTGGGACAAACCTCTATGGCTACACCTTC	CASSQDLGTNLYGYTF
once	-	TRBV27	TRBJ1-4	TGTGCCAGCAGCCTGAGCGGGGTTGCAACTAATGAAAAACTGTTTTTT	CASSLSGVATNEKLFF
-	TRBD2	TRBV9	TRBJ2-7	TGTGCCAGCAGCATCGGGACTAGCGGGAACTCCTACGAGCAGTACTTC	CASSIGTSGNSYEQYF
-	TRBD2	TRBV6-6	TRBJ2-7	TGTGCCAGCAGCCCTAGCGGGACGGCCTACGAGCAGTACTTC	CASSPSGTAYEQYF
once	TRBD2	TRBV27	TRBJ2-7	TGTGCCAGCAGGGGACTAGACTCGGGATACGAGCAGTACTTC	CASRGLDSGYEQYF
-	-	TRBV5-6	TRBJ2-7	TGTGCCAGCAGCCTCAGCGGGCAGGGGGGCCTCTACGAGCAGTACTTC	CASSLSGQGGLYEQYF
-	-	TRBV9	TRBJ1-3	TGTGCCAGCAGCCTCCGGCGGGGGGGAGGAAACACCATATATTTT	CASSLRRGGGNTIYF
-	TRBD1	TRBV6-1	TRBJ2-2	TGTGCCAGCAAGAGGGACAGGGCGACCGGGGAGCTGTTTTTT	CASKRDRATGELFF
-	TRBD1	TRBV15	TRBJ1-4	TGTGCCACCAGCATCGACAGGGATGTTGAAAAACTGTTTTTT	CATSIDRDVEKLFF
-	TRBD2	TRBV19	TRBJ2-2	TGTGCCAGTAGTTCGGGACTAGCGGGAGATCCCGGGGAGCTGTTTTTT	CASSSGLAGDPGELFF
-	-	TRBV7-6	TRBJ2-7	TGTGCCAGCAGCTTCCGGGACATCTCCTACGAGCAGTACTTC	CASSFRDISYEQYF
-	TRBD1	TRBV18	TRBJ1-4	TGTGCCAGCTCACACTACCCGGACAGGGCTCGTAATGAAAAACTGTTTTTT	CASSHYPDRARNEKLFF